These 22 T cell receptor beta chains came from one sample sequenced in a study of blood T cell repertoires in COVID-19. Produced via immunoSEQ multiplex PCR; TCRdb's table is partial and in-frame only. The sample consists of fewer than 90,000 clones, roughly 80% of them appearing once. Sequenced material: peripheral blood. The receptors here all came from a human donor in a cohort sampled during active COVID-19.

This clone appeared a few times. The rearrangement uses TRBV29-1 and TRBJ1-1; 11 nucleotides align to TRBD1. Germline V lookup: CDR1 SQVTM, CDR2 ANQGSEA. The CDR3 sequence is 12 residues long. After removal of 6 bases from V and 7 bases from J, the junction contained 4 bases not matched to a gene. As DNA, the CDR3 is TGCAGCGTAGGACAGGGGGCGGGTGAAGCTTTCTTT. Translation: CSVGQGAGEAFF. The full variable domain, its missing parts supplied by reference TRBV29-1 and TRBJ1-1, is SAVISQKPSRDICQRGTSLTIQCQVDSQVTMMFWYRQQPGQSLTLIATANQGSEATYESGFVIDKFPISRPNLTFSTLTVSNMSPEDSSIYLCSVGQGAGEAFFGQGTRLTVV.

The chain uses TRBV4-1 and TRBJ1-1; 9 nucleotides line up with TRBD1. This CDR3 region has 16 residues. Germline V CDR1 and CDR2: MGHRA, YSYEKL. Trimming at V came to 5 bases and at J to 7 bases, leaving 14 bases not matched to a gene. CDR3 DNA: TGCGCCAGCAGCAATGCTTTTCCGGGACAGGGTTATGAAGCTTTCTTT. Amino acids: CASSNAFPGQGYEAFF.

J is TRBJ1-6 and V is TRBV6-5, with TRBD1 identical over 7 bases. There are 14 residues in the CDR3. V dropped 6 bases and J dropped 10; count of bases not matched to a gene: 9. Germline assignment: CDR1 MNHEY and CDR2 SVGAGI. The CDR3 DNA follows: TGTGCCAGCAGCCGAGGACAGGACAGGTCACCCCTCCACTTT. Translating gives CASSRGQDRSPLHF.

The chain couples TRBV6-6 to TRBJ1-1; TRBD1 matches at 9 bases. The J segment lost 4 bases and the V segment lost 2 bases, leaving 5 bases of the junction unmatched. The CDR3 runs to 15 residues. The V gene's germline CDR1 is MNHNY and CDR2 SVGAGI (reference sequence). The CDR3 DNA sequence: TGTGCCAGCAGTTACCCAGGACAGGGGCCCACTGAAGCTTTCTTT. It specifies CASSYPGQGPTEAFF.

The gene calls are TRBV11-2 and TRBJ2-3; D ambiguous. Looked up from germline, CDR1 is SGHAT and CDR2 is FQNNGV. V lost 0 bases and J 6 bases, leaving 7 bases between the germline ends. CDR3 size: 13 residues. The CDR3 DNA is TGTGCCAGCAGCTTAGATCCGGTCGATACGCAGTATTTT. Protein product: CASSLDPVDTQYF.

In this sample, this clone turned up many times. The chain's CDR3 is CASSLDSRVSSYNSPLHF. The CDR3 nucleotides are TGTGCCAGCAGCTTGGATAGCAGGGTTAGCTCCTATAATTCACCCCTCCACTTT. The chain recombines TRBV5-8 with TRBJ1-6; weak D call: TRBD1 (5 bases). Germline V CDR1 and CDR2: SGHTS, YDEGEE. Trimming removed 0 bases at V and 0 bases at J, with 13 bases between. The CDR3 extends over 18 amino acids. Looking up the rest from reference TRBV5-8 and TRBJ1-6 gives the full variable domain: EAGVTQSPTHLIKTRGQQATLRCSPISGHTSVYWYQQALGLGLQFLLWYDEGEERNRGNFPPRFSGRQFPNYSSELNVNALELEDSALYLCASSLDSRVSSYNSPLHFGNGTRLTVT.

The V and J genes are TRBV5-1 and TRBJ1-1, with 7 bases that match TRBD1. V lost 2 bases to trimming and J lost 11 bases; unmatched junction nucleotides: 3. CDR1 is SGHRS and CDR2 is YFSETQ in the germline V gene. The CDR3 covers 11 residues. CDR3 amino acids: CASSFTGEAFF. The CDR3 DNA reads TGCGCCAGCAGCTTCACAGGGGAGGCTTTCTTT.

There are a few counts of this clone. V gene TRBV6-5 combines with J gene TRBJ1-3, with 7 bases lining up with TRBD1. V shed 6 bases, J shed 4 bases, and the junction held 6 bases outside the gene matches. Per germline, CDR1 MNHEY and CDR2 SVGAGI. CDR3 size: 14 residues. Here the CDR3 DNA reads TGTGCCAGCAGCCCAAAAGGGGGCGGAAACACCATATATTTT. Its protein is CASSPKGGGNTIYF.

The rearrangement joins TRBV28 to TRBJ2-7; 9 bases match TRBD2. Germline V gene sequence: CDR1 MDHEN, CDR2 SYDVKM. The CDR3 has 16 amino acids. The J segment lost 1 base and the V segment lost 4 bases, leaving 8 bases of the junction unmatched. The CDR3 nucleotides are TGTGCCAGCAGTTCCCCCTTTAGCGGGAGATCCTACGAGCAGTACTTC. It yields the protein CASSSPFSGRSYEQYF.

The chain links TRBV29-1 to TRBJ2-2; 7 bases agree with TRBD1. In germline, CDR1 is SQVTM, CDR2 ANQGSEA. J lost 0 bases, V lost 7 bases, and 2 bases had no gene match. The CDR3 is made up of 13 amino acids. CDR3 coding DNA: TGCAGCGCGGGACAGTCGAACACCGGGGAGCTGTTTTTT. It codes for CSAGQSNTGELFF.

The chain couples TRBV11-3 to TRBJ2-7; 12 bases map to TRBD1. V dropped 1 base and J dropped 5; count of bases not matched to a gene: 6. The CDR3 is 16 residues long. CDR1 is SGHNT, CDR2 YENEEA, per germline. The CDR3: CASSLAGTGGENEQYF. DNA for the CDR3: TGTGCCAGCAGCTTAGCCGGGACAGGGGGCGAAAACGAGCAGTACTTC.

The chain combines TRBV27 with TRBJ2-7; 8 positions agree with TRBD2. This CDR3 has 16 residues. The J segment lost 3 bases and the V segment lost 0 bases, leaving 7 bases of the junction unmatched. CDR1 is MNHEY, CDR2 SMNVEV, per germline (reference sequence). CDR3 amino acids: CASSLSRGGSYYEQYF. DNA for the CDR3: TGTGCCAGCAGTTTATCACGGGGGGGATCCTACTACGAGCAGTACTTC.

The chain joins TRBV5-1 to TRBJ1-3; a possible D gene is TRBD1 (6 bases). CDR3 length: 11 residues. Germline V lookup: CDR1 SGHRS, CDR2 YFSETQ. The germline V and J ends were trimmed by 4 bases and 13 bases, with 12 bases remaining between them. The CDR3 sequence is CASSTGTVIYF. CDR3 in DNA: TGCGCCAGCAGCACAGGGACGGTGATATATTTT.

In its sample, this clone was seen once. This chain uses TRBV10-3 with TRBJ1-1; TRBD1 matches at 10 bases. The CDR3 totals 14 residues. V dropped 4 bases and J dropped 6; count of bases not matched to a gene: 5. Germline V gene data show CDR1 as ENHRY and CDR2 as SYGVKD. CDR3 sequence: CAISGGTGAAEAFF. The CDR3 bases are TGTGCCATCAGTGGGGGGACAGGGGCGGCTGAAGCTTTCTTT.

The V call is TRBV19, the J call TRBJ2-5; D is perhaps TRBD2 (5 bases). CDR3 size: 12 residues. Trimming took 5 bases from V and 8 from J, leaving 12 bases between them. Germline CDR1 reads LNHDA; CDR2 reads SQIVND (reference sequence). This CDR3 is CASSPGPGTQYF. CDR3 coding DNA: TGTGCCAGTAGTCCTGGACCGGGAACCCAGTACTTC.

The rearrangement uses TRBV19 and TRBJ1-6; 10 nucleotides agree with TRBD1. The CDR3 runs to 14 residues. Germline CDR1 LNHDA, CDR2 SQIVND (reference sequence). The ends lost 6 bases at V and 9 bases at J; junction bases unmatched: 5. CDR3 sequence reads: CASRGTGVGSPLHF. The CDR3 nucleotides read TGTGCCAGTAGGGGGACAGGGGTTGGTTCACCCCTCCACTTT.

This clone was seen just once. This sequence joins TRBV18 and TRBJ2-1, with TRBD2 matching 10 bases. Looked up from germline, CDR1 is KGHSH and CDR2 is LQKENI. The J segment lost 6 bases and the V segment lost 2 bases, leaving 7 bases of the junction unmatched. The CDR3 covers 16 residues. CDR3 in DNA: TGTGCCAGCTCACCAGTTAGCGGGAGGAGCAGCAATGAGCAGTTCTTC. As protein: CASSPVSGRSSNEQFF.

This chain links TRBV5-4 with TRBJ1-2; 9 bases agree with TRBD1. V gave up 5 bases and J gave up 4 bases; unmatched junction bases: 9. This CDR3 spans 15 amino acids. CDR1 and CDR2 from the germline V gene are SGHNT and YYREEE (reference sequence). Here the CDR3 DNA reads TGTGCCAGCAGGGAGGGACAGGGAGGGATCTATGGCTACACCTTC. This gives the protein CASREGQGGIYGYTF.

The V and J genes are TRBV19 and TRBJ1-6; D not resolved. Looked up from germline, CDR1 is LNHDA and CDR2 is SQIVND (reference sequence). V lost 6 bases to trimming and J lost 0 bases, with 15 bases between them. CDR3 length: 17 amino acids. The CDR3 DNA reads TGTGCCAGTAGGAACAGTGTAATAAGCTCCTATAATTCACCCCTCCACTTT. This gives the protein CASRNSVISSYNSPLHF.

This chain joins TRBV7-2 and TRBJ1-4; 10 bases fit TRBD1. With 5 bases clipped from V and 7 bases from J, the junction kept 7 bases outside the gene matches. The CDR3 has 15 residues. From germline, CDR1 is SGHTA and CDR2 FQGNSA. CDR3 protein: CASSARQGAVEKLFF. The CDR3 DNA reads as TGTGCCAGCAGCGCTAGACAGGGGGCGGTTGAAAAACTGTTTTTT.

The genes are TRBV9 and TRBJ2-3; 7 positions agree with TRBD1. Germline V gives CDR1 SGDLS, CDR2 YYNGEE. The CDR3 has 16 amino acids. Germline trimming cut 4 bases from V and 6 bases from J; bases unmatched to any gene: 14. The CDR3 loop is CASSPARQGRRDTQYF. In DNA, the CDR3 is TGTGCCAGCAGCCCCGCCCGACAGGGTCGCAGGGATACGCAGTATTTT.

This chain connects TRBV5-1 to TRBJ2-1, with 7 bases identical to TRBD1. Germline lookup yields CDR1 SGHRS and CDR2 YFSETQ. V was clipped by 4 bases and J by 6 bases; unmatched bases: 7. The CDR3 covers 14 residues. This CDR3 reads CASSPRDRLNEQFF. The CDR3 region has the DNA TGCGCCAGCAGCCCCCGGGACAGACTCAATGAGCAGTTCTTC.